These 15 T cell receptor beta chains share one sample of origin, sequenced in a study of cytomegalovirus exposure and HLA in healthy donors. In the PCR, 60 Vbeta and 13 Jbeta primers were used. Repertoires were generated with immunoSEQ multiplex PCR, while TCRdb's copy carries only in-frame clones and drops some. Among roughly 120,000 clones listed, over 70% were seen once. Sample: PBMCs. These receptors originate from a woman aged 40 to 50 in good health and CMV-seropositive.

This chain uses TRBV4-1 with TRBJ2-7; 14 bases are a match to TRBD2. Germline CDR1 reads MGHRA; CDR2 reads YSYEKL. J was trimmed by 5 bases and V by 1 base; bases with no gene match: 10. This CDR3 is 18 amino acids long. The CDR3 bases are TGCGCCAGCAGCCAAGTGCCTTTGGGACTAGCGGGAGTTGACGAGCAGTACTTC. Residues: CASSQVPLGLAGVDEQYF.

V is TRBV15 and J is TRBJ2-6; tentatively, D is TRBD2 (5 bases). Germline V gene sequence: CDR1 LNHNV, CDR2 YYDKDF (reference sequence). Trimming took 3 bases from V and 0 from J, leaving 9 bases between them. This CDR3 is 16 amino acids long. The DNA for the CDR3 is TGTGCCACCAGCAGGATCGGGGACTCTGGGGCCAACGTCCTGACTTTC. This translates into CATSRIGDSGANVLTF.

The chain has TRBV27 and TRBJ2-7; 10 bases are a match to TRBD1. This CDR3 has 16 amino acids. Germline lookup yields CDR1 MNHEY and CDR2 SMNVEV (reference sequence). V shed 3 bases, J shed 5 bases, and the junction held 10 bases outside the gene matches. CDR3 coding DNA: TGTGCCAGCAGTTTTGAAGGACAGGGGGTAGGAGACGAGCAGTACTTC. Translated: CASSFEGQGVGDEQYF.

This rearrangement joins TRBV9 to TRBJ2-1; 10 bases are a match to TRBD2. V dropped 3 bases and J dropped 0; count of bases not matched to a gene: 9. CDR1 is SGDLS and CDR2 is YYNGEE in the germline V gene. This CDR3 spans 18 amino acids. CDR3 residues: CASSARDVAGGSYNEQFF. As DNA, the CDR3 is TGTGCCAGCAGCGCCCGAGATGTAGCGGGAGGCTCCTACAATGAGCAGTTCTTC.

This clone showed up just a few times. The genes are TRBV28 and TRBJ1-2; D is possibly TRBD1 (5 bases). The CDR3 runs to 14 residues. V dropped 6 bases and J dropped 4 bases, with 15 bases sitting between them. Germline lookup yields CDR1 MDHEN and CDR2 SYDVKM. This CDR3 is CASRGQGNTYGYTF. For the CDR3, the DNA is TGTGCCAGCAGGGGGCAGGGCAATACCTATGGCTACACCTTC.

The chain joins TRBV18 to TRBJ2-7; D is possibly TRBD1 (5 bases). This CDR3 is built from 13 residues. Trimming stripped 5 bases from V and 2 bases from J, with 10 bases between. Germline V lookup: CDR1 KGHSH, CDR2 LQKENI. In DNA form, the CDR3 reads TGTGCCAGCTCAGGGGCGTCCCCCTACGAGCAGTACTTC. Amino acid sequence: CASSGASPYEQYF.

The rearrangement links TRBV5-1 to TRBJ2-7; TRBD1 agrees at 8 bases. Germline V CDR1 and CDR2: SGHRS, YFSETQ. CDR3 length: 16 amino acids. V was clipped by 9 bases and J by 3 bases; unmatched bases: 17. The CDR3 spells CATPRAGGIEIYEQYF. CDR3 coding DNA: TGCGCCACCCCGAGGGCAGGGGGCATTGAGATCTACGAGCAGTACTTC.

This clone was observed once. This chain links TRBV5-1 with TRBJ1-6; TRBD1 aligns across 9 bases. Germline values: CDR1 SGHRS, CDR2 YFSETQ. Germline trimming cut 4 bases from V and 8 bases from J; bases unmatched to any gene: 7. CDR3 length: 15 amino acids. The CDR3 region is CASSRGQGVDSPLHF. DNA of the CDR3: TGCGCCAGCAGCCGGGGACAGGGCGTCGATTCACCCCTCCACTTT.

The chain links TRBV19 to TRBJ2-7, with TRBD1 matching over 7 bases. The V segment lost 3 bases and the J segment 3 bases; nucleotides outside the gene matches: 5. This CDR3 region has 14 residues. Germline loops: CDR1 LNHDA, CDR2 SQIVND (reference sequence). In DNA, the CDR3 is TGTGCCAGTAGTATCCGGACAGGTCGCTACGAGCAGTACTTC. Encoded protein: CASSIRTGRYEQYF.

This clone came up once. This chain links TRBV5-1 with TRBJ2-1, with D tentatively TRBD1 (5 bases). V was pared by 4 bases and J by 4 bases, with 6 bases between. Germline V lookup: CDR1 SGHRS, CDR2 YFSETQ. The CDR3 runs to 12 residues. CDR3: CASSPGYNEQFF. The CDR3 bases are TGCGCCAGCAGCCCAGGGTACAATGAGCAGTTCTTC.

The chain has TRBV6-5 and TRBJ1-6, with D unresolved. The CDR3 has 15 residues. V was trimmed by 5 bases and J by 4 bases, leaving 12 bases between them. Germline CDR1 and CDR2: MNHEY and SVGAGI. CDR3 sequence reads: CASSVGLRYNSPLHF. Written as DNA, the CDR3 is TGTGCCAGCAGTGTCGGGTTAAGATATAATTCACCCCTCCACTTT.

The CDR3 nucleotides read TGTGCCAGCAGTTTGGCAGCGGGCCCTGAAGCTTTCTTT. It translates to CASSLAAGPEAFF. The genes are TRBV27 and TRBJ1-1; D ambiguous. The germline V and J ends were trimmed by 3 bases and 6 bases, with 11 bases remaining between them. The CDR3 has 13 residues. Germline V gene data show CDR1 as MNHEY and CDR2 as SMNVEV (reference sequence).

In DNA form, the CDR3 reads TGTGCCAGCAGTGATCTCTACGAGCAGTACTTC. It is translated as CASSDLYEQYF. This sequence joins TRBV25-1 and TRBJ2-7; no firm D call. Per the germline V gene, CDR1 is MGHDK and CDR2 is SYGVNS. V lost 3 bases to trimming and J lost 3 bases, with 3 bases between them. The CDR3 spans 11 residues.

The rearrangement joins TRBV4-2 to TRBJ2-7, with 7 bases aligning to TRBD2. V shed 0 bases, J shed 0 bases, and the junction held 11 bases outside the gene matches. CDR1 and CDR2 (germline): LGHNA, YNFKEQ. This CDR3 region has 18 residues. CDR3 sequence reads: CASSQEGGLAVLSYEQYF. Written as DNA, the CDR3 is TGTGCCAGCAGCCAAGAAGGTGGGCTAGCGGTCCTCTCCTACGAGCAGTACTTC.

The chain is built from TRBV4-3 and TRBJ2-7, with D possibly TRBD1 on 5 matching bases. The CDR3 length is 13 residues. Trimming took off 4 bases at V and 2 bases at J, with 9 bases between the two ends. CDR1 LGHNA and CDR2 YSLEER come from the germline V gene. This CDR3 reads CASSLTGAYEQYF. For the CDR3, the DNA is TGCGCCAGCAGCCTCACAGGAGCCTACGAGCAGTACTTC.